The 26 T cell receptor beta chains given below trace back to one sample, sequenced in a study of CD8 T cells in ankylosing spondylitis. One entry per CDR3 protein, called by TCRdb with MiXCR from the 5' RACE reads. The data show about 300,000 distinct CDR3 sequences, 11% seen once. The sample taken for sequencing was blood, either unsorted or a sorted T cell fraction (not recorded which). These receptors were collected from a female donor with ankylosing spondylitis or in good health (not recorded which).

This clonotype was counted at least ten times. The chain has TRBV20-1 and TRBJ2-7; TRBD1 matches at 7 bases. Germline V gene lookup returns CDR1 DFQATT and CDR2 SNEGSKA (reference sequence). This CDR3 region has 12 residues. The junction had 9 bases not matched to a gene; V was cut back by 6 bases and J by 7 bases. Here the CDR3 reads CSARTGVEEQYF. As DNA, the CDR3 is TGCAGTGCCCGAACAGGGGTGGAAGAGCAGTACTTC.

This clonotype showed up many times. This rearrangement joins TRBV5-5 to TRBJ1-3; D remains ambiguous. The CDR3 covers 12 residues. Germline V gene sequence: CDR1 SGHKS, CDR2 YYEKEE (reference sequence). V was shortened by 0 bases and J by 4 bases, with 2 bases between the two germline ends. CDR3 nucleotide sequence: TGTGCCAGCAGCTTGGCCGGAAACACCATATATTTT. It translates to CASSLAGNTIYF.

The V gene is TRBV19, the J gene TRBJ2-2; D uncertain. Trimming cost V 5 bases and J 2 bases, with 9 bases left between them. Per the germline V gene, CDR1 is LNHDA and CDR2 is SQIVND (reference sequence). The CDR3 totals 14 residues. This CDR3 is CASSVKANTGELFF. In DNA, the CDR3 is TGTGCCAGTAGTGTGAAGGCAAACACCGGGGAGCTGTTTTTT.

The chain uses TRBV29-1 and TRBJ2-3; TRBD1 might be the D (5 bases). In germline, CDR1 is SQVTM, CDR2 ANQGSEA. The V end lost 4 bases, the J end lost 2 bases, and 10 bases lay between the germline ends. The CDR3 consists of 13 residues. CDR3 amino acids: CSVAQGHTDTQYF. CDR3 in DNA: TGCAGCGTTGCCCAGGGCCACACAGATACGCAGTATTTT.

This clonotype was picked up many times. The V call is TRBV6-2 or TRBV6-3, the J call TRBJ1-5; D is unclear. V gave up 4 bases and J gave up 3 bases, with 4 bases separating them. The CDR3 is 12 amino acids. Germline assignment: CDR1 MNHEY and CDR2 SVGEGT. CDR3 bases: TGTGCCAGCAGTTGGGACAATCAGCCCCAGCATTTT. This gives the protein CASSWDNQPQHF.

In this sample, this clonotype turned up many times. This chain joins TRBV19 and TRBJ2-1; D is unresolved. The CDR3 consists of 16 residues. Trimming left V 1 base short and J 4 bases short, with 14 bases between. Germline values: CDR1 LNHDA, CDR2 SQIVND (reference sequence). CDR3 residues: CASSIAPASSYNEQFF. In DNA form, the CDR3 reads TGTGCCAGTAGTATAGCGCCGGCATCTTCTTACAATGAGCAGTTCTTC.

This clonotype was observed at least ten times. The chain recombines TRBV20-1 with TRBJ1-5; the D is unclear. This CDR3 region has 15 residues. Germline assignment: CDR1 DFQATT and CDR2 SNEGSKA (reference sequence). The ends were cut back, 4 bases at V and 1 base at J, with 14 bases in the middle. The CDR3 reads CSATRSRRSNQPQHF. The CDR3 nucleotides are TGCAGTGCTACCCGTTCCCGCAGGAGCAATCAGCCCCAGCATTTT.

This clonotype was recorded many times. The chain combines TRBV6-6 with TRBJ1-4, with D unresolved. Germline CDR1 is MNHNY and CDR2 is SVGAGI (reference sequence). The CDR3 loop spans 13 amino acids. Trimming stripped 7 bases from V and 3 bases from J, with 9 bases between. The CDR3 protein is CASMGRPNEKLFF. The CDR3 DNA reads TGTGCCAGCATGGGCAGACCTAATGAAAAACTGTTTTTT.

This clonotype has more than one count but fewer than ten. The chain employs TRBV7-2 and TRBJ2-3, with D possibly being TRBD2 (5 bases). Per germline, CDR1 SGHTA and CDR2 FQGNSA. The CDR3 runs to 14 residues. V was cut by 5 bases and J by 3 bases, with 12 bases left in between. The CDR3 here is CASSRGSTTDTQYF. CDR3 DNA sequence: TGTGCCAGCAGCCGGGGAAGTACTACAGATACGCAGTATTTT.

This clonotype has just a few counts. V usage is TRBV7-2 and J usage is TRBJ1-4, with D maybe TRBD1 (6 bases). Germline CDR1 SGHTA, CDR2 FQGNSA. The CDR3 is 14 amino acids. Trimming cost V 5 bases and J 8 bases, with 15 bases left between them. The CDR3 DNA reads TGTGCCAGCAGCCCTGGGGGGCAGGGGGAAAAACTGTTTTTT. It codes for CASSPGGQGEKLFF. Full variable domain (missing parts from reference TRBV7-2 and TRBJ1-4): GAGVSQSPSNKVTEKGKDVELRCDPISGHTALYWYRQSLGQGLEFLIYFQGNSAPDKSGLPSDRFSAERTGGSVSTLTIQRTQQEDSAVYLCASSPGGQGEKLFFGSGTQLSVL.

The chain is built from TRBV20-1 and TRBJ1-6; 9 bases align to TRBD1. This CDR3 has 15 residues. With V trimmed by 2 bases and J by 11 bases, 10 bases remained unmatched. Germline lookup yields CDR1 DFQATT and CDR2 SNEGSKA (reference sequence). The DNA of the CDR3 is TGCAGTGCTAGACCGGCCGGGACAGGGATCGCACCCCTCCACTTT. Residues: CSARPAGTGIAPLHF.

This clonotype has a count of ten or more. The genes are TRBV20-1 and TRBJ1-5; TRBD1 is a possible D gene (6 bases). V lost 3 bases, J lost 0 bases, and 12 bases lay in between. The V gene's germline CDR1 is DFQATT and CDR2 SNEGSKA (reference sequence). The length of the CDR3 is 15 residues. The CDR3 is CSASPRGASNQPQHF. As DNA, the CDR3 is TGCAGTGCTAGTCCACGGGGGGCTAGCAATCAGCCCCAGCATTTT.

The chain recombines TRBV5-8 with TRBJ2-1, with a tentative D call TRBD1 (6 bases). V was trimmed by 2 bases and J by 3 bases, leaving 12 bases between them. The germline gives CDR1 SGHTS, CDR2 YDEGEE. This CDR3 contains 15 residues. DNA for the CDR3: TGTGCCAGCAGCTTTGAGGGGGTTGGCTACAATGAGCAGTTCTTC. Its protein is CASSFEGVGYNEQFF.

The rearrangement links TRBV20-1 to TRBJ1-2; D is unclear. Germline-derived CDR1 and CDR2 are DFQATT and SNEGSKA (reference sequence). V lost 0 bases and J 4 bases, leaving 12 bases between the germline ends. This CDR3 spans 14 amino acids. The CDR3 nucleotides read TGCAGTGCTAGAGATCTCGGGATCGGCTATGGCTACACCTTC. Translation gives CSARDLGIGYGYTF.

With respect to this clonotype: One junction end does not reproduce the germline sequence, and a read error may be involved. CDR3 sequence: CASSFNTGTNYGYAF. As DNA, the CDR3 is TGTGCCAGCAGTTTCAACACAGGGACTAACTATGGCTACGCCTTC. This rearrangement joins TRBV12-3 or TRBV12-4 to TRBJ1-2; D is possibly TRBD1 (6 bases). CDR3 length: 15 residues.

In its sample, this clonotype was seen many times. The chain uses TRBV3-1 and TRBJ2-1; possibly TRBD2 for D (6 bases). V lost 1 base to trimming and J lost 9 bases, with 10 bases between them. Germline loops: CDR1 LGHDT, CDR2 YNNKEL (reference sequence). The length of the CDR3 is 13 residues. The CDR3 protein is CASSQGLVSEQFF. The CDR3 DNA reads as TGTGCCAGCAGCCAAGGACTAGTTTCTGAGCAGTTCTTC.

This clonotype was seen repeatedly, ten times or more. The chain employs TRBV20-1 and TRBJ2-1; 14 bases are shared with TRBD2. Unmatched junction bases numbered 7, after V lost 5 bases and J lost 7 bases. The CDR3 sequence is 15 residues long. Per the germline V gene, CDR1 is DFQATT and CDR2 is SNEGSKA (reference sequence). CDR3 region: CSAHPRTSGRNEQFF. The CDR3 DNA sequence: TGCAGTGCTCACCCTCGGACTAGCGGGAGGAATGAGCAGTTCTTC.

This clonotype has a count of ten or more. The genes are TRBV15 and TRBJ2-2, with a tentative D call TRBD1 (6 bases). The CDR3 is 17 amino acids. Deletions cut 1 base from V and 5 bases from J, with 17 bases between. CDR1 is LNHNV and CDR2 is YYDKDF in the germline V gene (reference sequence). The CDR3 bases are TGTGCCACCAGCAGAGTTGGTGGACAGTCGAGGACCGGGGAGCTGTTTTTT. It specifies CATSRVGGQSRTGELFF.

Ten or more counts support this clonotype. J is TRBJ1-5 and V is TRBV5-1; 7 bases fit TRBD1. Germline CDR1 is SGHRS and CDR2 is YFSETQ. V shed 0 bases, J shed 4 bases, and the junction held 4 bases outside the gene matches. The CDR3 consists of 15 residues. CDR3 bases: TGCGCCAGCAGCTTGGCCGGGACAGAGAATCAGCCCCAGCATTTT. It yields the protein CASSLAGTENQPQHF.

This clonotype has ten or more counts. V and J are TRBV29-1 and TRBJ2-2; 12 bases align to TRBD1. The length of the CDR3 is 14 residues. After removal of 6 bases from V and 7 bases from J, the junction contained 6 bases not matched to a gene. CDR1 is SQVTM and CDR2 is ANQGSEA in the germline V gene. CDR3 DNA sequence: TGCAGCGTCGGGGGACAGGGGGCGGTCGGGGAGCTGTTTTTT. Its protein is CSVGGQGAVGELFF.

This clonotype has ten or more counts. This chain uses TRBV28 with TRBJ1-5, with unresolved D. The CDR3 is made up of 19 amino acids. Per the germline V gene, CDR1 is MDHEN and CDR2 is SYDVKM. V was cut by 3 bases and J by 2 bases, with 23 bases left in between. The CDR3 DNA follows: TGTGCCAGCAGTTTTTTTAGGGTGCAGCGCGGTAGGCGCAATCAGCCCCAGCATTTT. Its protein product is CASSFFRVQRGRRNQPQHF.

The chain recombines TRBV5-1 with TRBJ2-5, with 9 bases fitting TRBD1. V lost 3 bases, J lost 2 bases, and 2 bases stayed unmatched. The CDR3 runs 14 residues. Germline V lookup: CDR1 SGHRS, CDR2 YFSETQ. The CDR3: CASSWGTGQETQYF. The CDR3 nucleotides read TGCGCCAGCAGCTGGGGGACAGGGCAAGAGACCCAGTACTTC. Full variable domain (missing parts from reference TRBV5-1 and TRBJ2-5): KAGVTQTPRYLIKTRGQQVTLSCSPISGHRSVSWYQQTPGQGLQFLFEYFSETQRNKGNFPGRFSGRQFSNSRSEMNVSTLELGDSALYLCASSWGTGQETQYFGPGTRLLVL.

This clonotype was counted many times. The CDR3 DNA is TGTGCCAGCAGCTTGGCCGTGGGAAGCGGATATGGCTACACCTTC. Protein product: CASSLAVGSGYGYTF. The chain has TRBV5-6 and TRBJ1-2; the D is unclear. This CDR3 has 15 residues. CDR1 is SGHDT and CDR2 is YYEEEE in the germline V gene. Trimming stripped 0 bases from V and 5 bases from J, with 14 bases between.

In this sample, this clonotype turned up many times. The chain joins TRBV10-3 to TRBJ2-1, with D unresolved. Germline CDR1 ENHRY, CDR2 SYGVKD. This CDR3 is built from 13 residues. Trimming left V 2 bases short and J 9 bases short, with 11 bases between. In DNA, the CDR3 is TGTGCCATCAGTGAGAGGGTACCTGGTGAGCAGTTCTTC. Translating it yields CAISERVPGEQFF.

In its sample, this clonotype was seen a few times. V usage is TRBV28 and J usage is TRBJ2-7; 7 bases fit TRBD2. The CDR3 spans 14 residues. CDR1 and CDR2 from the germline V gene are MDHEN and SYDVKM. The V gene end was trimmed by 8 bases and the J gene end by 6 bases; junction bases not matched to a gene: 13. CDR3 sequence: CASERGGFRGEQYF. CDR3 nucleotides: TGTGCCAGCGAACGGGGAGGGTTCCGAGGCGAGCAGTACTTC.

The chain has TRBV7-9 and TRBJ2-7, with 12 bases aligning to TRBD2. The CDR3 contains 17 residues. The V gene end was trimmed by 0 bases and the J gene end by 0 bases; junction bases not matched to a gene: 3. From germline, CDR1 is SEHNR and CDR2 FQNEAQ (reference sequence). This chain's CDR3 is CASSLAQGLAGSYEQYF. CDR3 bases: TGTGCCAGCAGCTTAGCTCAGGGACTAGCGGGCTCCTACGAGCAGTACTTC.